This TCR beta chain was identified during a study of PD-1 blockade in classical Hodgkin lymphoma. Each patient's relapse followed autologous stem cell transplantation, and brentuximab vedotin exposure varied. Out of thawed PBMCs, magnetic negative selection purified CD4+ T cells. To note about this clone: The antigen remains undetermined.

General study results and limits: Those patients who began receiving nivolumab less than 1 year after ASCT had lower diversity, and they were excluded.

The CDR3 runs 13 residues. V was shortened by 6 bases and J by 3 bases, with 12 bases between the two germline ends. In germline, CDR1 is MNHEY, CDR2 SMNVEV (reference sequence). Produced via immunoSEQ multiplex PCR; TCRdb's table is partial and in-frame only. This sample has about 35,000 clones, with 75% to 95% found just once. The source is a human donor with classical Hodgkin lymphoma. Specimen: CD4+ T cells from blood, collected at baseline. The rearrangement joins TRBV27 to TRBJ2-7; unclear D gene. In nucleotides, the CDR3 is TGTGCCAGCAGCCCTCTTCCCCACTACGAGCAGTACTTC. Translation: CASSPLPHYEQYF.